This T cell receptor beta chain stems from a study of T cells in localized non-small cell lung cancer. Study results and caveats: Among the tissues sampled, uninvolved adjacent lung had the highest T cell clonality, above tumor.

The repertoire was sequenced with immunoSEQ multiplex PCR; TCRdb's copy has only in-frame clones and lacks some. This repertoire shows approximately 4,000 clones, 24% found once; its top ten account for approximately 8.6%. This clone was seen only a few times. Its target is unknown. The length of the CDR3 is 12 residues. J was trimmed by 9 bases and V by 4 bases; bases with no gene match: 4. The germline V gene has CDR1 LNHDA and CDR2 SQIVND (reference sequence). Sequencing was performed on lung tumor tissue, taken before any cancer treatment. The rearrangement links TRBV19 to TRBJ1-2; TRBD1 matches at 8 bases. The source of this sequence is a woman aged 40-69 years with stage I lung adenocarcinoma. CDR3 coding DNA: TGTGCCAGTAGTAAAGGACAGGGAAGCTACACCTTC. As protein: CASSKGQGSYTF.